This TCR beta chain comes out of a study of blood T cell repertoires in COVID-19. At the level of the study: In each case, the material was cDNA or gDNA derived from T cells, B-cell-depleted T cells, or PBMCs.

Trimming removed 3 bases at V and 6 bases at J, with 16 bases between. The CDR3 is 15 amino acids. Germline loops: CDR1 SGHDN, CDR2 FVKESK. The Seattle site enrolled patients during active infection and followed them longitudinally. The assay was immunoSEQ multiplex PCR, and TCRdb's table has in-frame clones only and misses some. Seen here are about 420,000 clones, roughly 90% observed once, and the top ten hold 0.8% to 1%. The rearrangement uses TRBV14 and TRBJ2-3, with D possibly being TRBD2 (6 bases). This sequence was found in a man younger than 35 with COVID-19, enrolled during active disease. The sequencing input was peripheral blood. DNA of the CDR3: TGTGCCAGCAGCCAGTTCGGGAGTGGTGAGGATACGCAGTATTTT. It codes for CASSQFGSGEDTQYF.